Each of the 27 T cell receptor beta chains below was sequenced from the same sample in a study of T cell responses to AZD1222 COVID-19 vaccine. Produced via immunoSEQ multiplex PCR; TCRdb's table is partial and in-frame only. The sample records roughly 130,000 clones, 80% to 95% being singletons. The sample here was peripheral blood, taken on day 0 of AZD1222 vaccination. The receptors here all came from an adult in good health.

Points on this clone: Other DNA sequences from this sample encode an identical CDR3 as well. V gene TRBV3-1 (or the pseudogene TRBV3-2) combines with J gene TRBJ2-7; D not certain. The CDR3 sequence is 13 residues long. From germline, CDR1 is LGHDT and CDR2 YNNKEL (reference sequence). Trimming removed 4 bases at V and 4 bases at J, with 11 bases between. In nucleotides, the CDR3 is TGTGCCAGCAGCCTTGGAACGGCGTACGAGCAGTACTTC. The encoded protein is CASSLGTAYEQYF.

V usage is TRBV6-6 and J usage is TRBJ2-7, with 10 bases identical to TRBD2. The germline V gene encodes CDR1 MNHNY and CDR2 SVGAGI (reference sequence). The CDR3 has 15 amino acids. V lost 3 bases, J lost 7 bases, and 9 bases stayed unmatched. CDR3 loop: CASSYGTSDPLEQYF. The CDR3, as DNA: TGTGCCAGCAGTTATGGGACTAGCGACCCCCTGGAGCAGTACTTC.

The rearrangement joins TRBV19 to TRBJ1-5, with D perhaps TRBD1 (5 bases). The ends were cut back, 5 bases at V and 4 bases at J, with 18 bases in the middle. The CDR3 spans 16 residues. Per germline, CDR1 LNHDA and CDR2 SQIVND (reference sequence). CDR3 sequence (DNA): TGTGCCAGTAGTTCTTTGGACCTCGGGGGTAATCAGCCCCAGCATTTT. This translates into CASSSLDLGGNQPQHF.

The CDR3 region is CASSLVPRTDTQYF. The CDR3 DNA follows: TGTGCCAGCAGCTTAGTGCCCCGCACAGATACGCAGTATTTT. The chain links TRBV11-1 to TRBJ2-3; D is unclear. The CDR3 spans 14 residues. Per germline, CDR1 SGHAT and CDR2 FQDESV (reference sequence). V lost 1 base to trimming and J lost 1 base, with 6 bases between them.

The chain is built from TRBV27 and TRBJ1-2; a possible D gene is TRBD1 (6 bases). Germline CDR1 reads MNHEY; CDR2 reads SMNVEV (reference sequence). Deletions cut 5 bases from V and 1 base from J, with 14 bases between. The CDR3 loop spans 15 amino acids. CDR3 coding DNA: TGTGCCAGCAGTCCGCACAGGGATCTTAACTATGGCTACACCTTC. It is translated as CASSPHRDLNYGYTF.

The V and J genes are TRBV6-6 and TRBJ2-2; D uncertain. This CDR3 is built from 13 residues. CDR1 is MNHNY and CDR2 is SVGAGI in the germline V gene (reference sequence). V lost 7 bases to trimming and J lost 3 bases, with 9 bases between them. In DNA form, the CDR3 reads TGTGCCAGCACCCCGTTGGACACCGGGGAGCTGTTTTTT. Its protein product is CASTPLDTGELFF.

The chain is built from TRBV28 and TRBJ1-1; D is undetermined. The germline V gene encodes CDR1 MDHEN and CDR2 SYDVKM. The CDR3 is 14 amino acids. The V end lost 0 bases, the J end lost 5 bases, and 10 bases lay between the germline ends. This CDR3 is CASSLWAERTEAFF. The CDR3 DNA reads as TGTGCCAGCAGTTTATGGGCCGAACGGACTGAAGCTTTCTTT.

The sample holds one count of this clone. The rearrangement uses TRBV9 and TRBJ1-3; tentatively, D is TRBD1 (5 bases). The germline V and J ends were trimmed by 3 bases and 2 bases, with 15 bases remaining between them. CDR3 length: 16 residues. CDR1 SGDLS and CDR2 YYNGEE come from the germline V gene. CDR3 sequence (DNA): TGTGCCAGCAGCGCCCCGGGACTCCAACCTGGAAACACCATATATTTT. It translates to CASSAPGLQPGNTIYF.

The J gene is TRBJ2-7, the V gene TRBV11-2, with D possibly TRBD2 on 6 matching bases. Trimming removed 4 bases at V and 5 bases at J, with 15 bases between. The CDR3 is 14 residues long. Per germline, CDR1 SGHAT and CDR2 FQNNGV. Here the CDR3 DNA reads TGTGCCAGCAGCTCCGTGCGGGGTCAGGACGAGCAGTACTTC. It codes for CASSSVRGQDEQYF.

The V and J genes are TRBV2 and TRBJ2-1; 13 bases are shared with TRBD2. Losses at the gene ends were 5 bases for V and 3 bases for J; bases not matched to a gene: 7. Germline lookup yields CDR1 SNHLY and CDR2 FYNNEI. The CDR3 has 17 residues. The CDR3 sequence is CASSRTRTSGSYNEQFF. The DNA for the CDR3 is TGTGCCAGCAGTCGGACACGGACTAGCGGGAGCTACAATGAGCAGTTCTTC.

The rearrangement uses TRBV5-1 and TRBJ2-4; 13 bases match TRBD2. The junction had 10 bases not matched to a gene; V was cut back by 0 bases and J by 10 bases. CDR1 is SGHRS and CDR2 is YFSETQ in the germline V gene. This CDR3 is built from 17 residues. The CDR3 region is CASSLGTSGRSGWIQYF. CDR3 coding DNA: TGCGCCAGCAGCTTGGGGACTAGCGGGAGATCAGGTTGGATTCAGTACTTC.

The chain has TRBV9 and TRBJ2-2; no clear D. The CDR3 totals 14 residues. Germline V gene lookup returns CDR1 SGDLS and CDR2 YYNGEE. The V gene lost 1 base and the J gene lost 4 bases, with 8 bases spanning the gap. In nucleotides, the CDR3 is TGTGCCAGCAGCGTATCTCCGGGCACCGGGGAGCTGTTTTTT. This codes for CASSVSPGTGELFF.

CDR3 sequence: CSVHNRMGQGKETQYF. CDR3 DNA sequence: TGCAGCGTCCATAATAGAATGGGACAGGGAAAAGAGACCCAGTACTTC. V is TRBV29-1 and J is TRBJ2-5; TRBD1 agrees at 9 bases. Trimming at V came to 6 bases and at J to 3 bases, leaving 14 bases not matched to a gene. Germline loops: CDR1 SQVTM, CDR2 ANQGSEA. The CDR3 consists of 16 residues.

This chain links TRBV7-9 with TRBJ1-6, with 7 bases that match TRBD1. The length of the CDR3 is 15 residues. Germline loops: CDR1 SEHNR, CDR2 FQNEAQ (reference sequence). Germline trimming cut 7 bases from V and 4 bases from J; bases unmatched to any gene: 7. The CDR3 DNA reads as TGTGCCAGCACGCAGGGGGGCAATTATAATTCACCCCTCCACTTT. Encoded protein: CASTQGGNYNSPLHF.

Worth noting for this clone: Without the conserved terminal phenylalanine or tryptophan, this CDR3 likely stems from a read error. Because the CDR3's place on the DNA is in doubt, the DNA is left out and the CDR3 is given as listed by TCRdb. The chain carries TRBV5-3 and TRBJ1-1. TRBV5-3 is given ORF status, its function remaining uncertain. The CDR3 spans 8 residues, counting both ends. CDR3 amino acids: CARSLATY.

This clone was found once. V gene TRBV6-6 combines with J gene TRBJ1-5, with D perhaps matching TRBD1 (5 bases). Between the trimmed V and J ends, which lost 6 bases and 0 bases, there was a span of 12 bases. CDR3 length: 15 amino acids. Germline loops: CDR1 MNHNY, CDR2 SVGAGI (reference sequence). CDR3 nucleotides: TGTGCCAGCAGCCCCGGGGCGTATAGCAATCAGCCCCAGCATTTT. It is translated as CASSPGAYSNQPQHF.

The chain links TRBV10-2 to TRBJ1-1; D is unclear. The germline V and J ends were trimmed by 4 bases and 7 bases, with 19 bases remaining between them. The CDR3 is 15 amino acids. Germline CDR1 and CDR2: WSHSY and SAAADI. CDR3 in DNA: TGCGCCAGCAGTGGGGAAAAAGGGCATTTGGGTGAAGCTTTCTTT. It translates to CASSGEKGHLGEAFF.

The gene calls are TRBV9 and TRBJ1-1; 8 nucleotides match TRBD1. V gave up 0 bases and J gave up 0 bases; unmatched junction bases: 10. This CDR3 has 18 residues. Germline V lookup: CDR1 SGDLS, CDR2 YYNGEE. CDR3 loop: CASSVVQGAGKMNTEAFF. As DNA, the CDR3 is TGTGCCAGCAGCGTAGTGCAGGGGGCTGGCAAGATGAACACTGAAGCTTTCTTT. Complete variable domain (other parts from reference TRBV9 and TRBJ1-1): DSGVTQTPKHLITATGQRVTLRCSPRSGDLSVYWYQQSLDQGLQFLIQYYNGEERAKGNILERFSAQQFPDLHSELNLSSLELGDSALYFCASSVVQGAGKMNTEAFFGQGTRLTVV.

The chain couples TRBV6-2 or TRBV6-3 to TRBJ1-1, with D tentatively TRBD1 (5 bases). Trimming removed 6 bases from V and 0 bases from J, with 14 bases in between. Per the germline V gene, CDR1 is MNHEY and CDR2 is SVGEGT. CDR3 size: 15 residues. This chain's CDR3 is CASSRRDGLNTEAFF. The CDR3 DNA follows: TGTGCCAGCAGCCGACGGGACGGATTGAACACTGAAGCTTTCTTT.

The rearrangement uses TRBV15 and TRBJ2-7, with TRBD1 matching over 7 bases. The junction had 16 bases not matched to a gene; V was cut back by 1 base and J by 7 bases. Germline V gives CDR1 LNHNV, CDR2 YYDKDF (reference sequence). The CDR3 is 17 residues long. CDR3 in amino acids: CATSRGDSLFRGQEQYF. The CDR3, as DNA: TGTGCCACCAGCAGAGGGGACAGTTTGTTTCGCGGTCAAGAGCAGTACTTC.

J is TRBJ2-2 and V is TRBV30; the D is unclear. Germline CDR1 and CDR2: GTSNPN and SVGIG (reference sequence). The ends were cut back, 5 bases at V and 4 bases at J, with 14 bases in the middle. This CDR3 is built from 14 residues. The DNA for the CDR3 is TGTGCCTGGGGTTACGCAGCCAGCACCGGGGAGCTGTTTTTT. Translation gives CAWGYAASTGELFF.

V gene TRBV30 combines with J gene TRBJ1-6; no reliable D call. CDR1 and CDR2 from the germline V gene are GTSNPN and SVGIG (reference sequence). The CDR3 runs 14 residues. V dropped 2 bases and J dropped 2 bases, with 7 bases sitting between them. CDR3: CAWSSGAYNSPLHF. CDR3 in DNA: TGTGCCTGGAGTAGTGGGGCCTATAATTCACCCCTCCACTTT.

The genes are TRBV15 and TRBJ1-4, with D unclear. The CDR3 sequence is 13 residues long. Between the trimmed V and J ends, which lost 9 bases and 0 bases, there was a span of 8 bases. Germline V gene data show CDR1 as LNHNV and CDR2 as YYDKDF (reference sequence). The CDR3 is CATLGATNEKLFF. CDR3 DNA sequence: TGTGCCACGCTAGGCGCAACTAATGAAAAACTGTTTTTT. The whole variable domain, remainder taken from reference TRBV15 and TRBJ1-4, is DAMVIQNPRYQVTQFGKPVTLSCSQTLNHNVMYWYQQKSSQAPKLLFHYYDKDFNNEADTPDNFQSRRPNTSFCFLDIRSPGLGDTAMYLCATLGATNEKLFFGSGTQLSVL.

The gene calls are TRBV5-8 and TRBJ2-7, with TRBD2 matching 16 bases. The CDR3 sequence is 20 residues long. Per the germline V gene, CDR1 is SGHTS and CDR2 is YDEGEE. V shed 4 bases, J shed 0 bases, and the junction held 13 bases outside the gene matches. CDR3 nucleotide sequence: TGTGCCAGCAGCCAGACCCCCGGGACTAGCGGGAGGGCCTACTCCTACGAGCAGTACTTC. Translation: CASSQTPGTSGRAYSYEQYF.

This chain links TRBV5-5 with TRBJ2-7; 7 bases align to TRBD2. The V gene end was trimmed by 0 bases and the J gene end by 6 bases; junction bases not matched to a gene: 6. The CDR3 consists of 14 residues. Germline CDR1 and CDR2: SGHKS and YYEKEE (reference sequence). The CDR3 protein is CASSLASGNREQYF. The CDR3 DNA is TGTGCCAGCAGCTTGGCGAGCGGGAATCGCGAGCAGTACTTC.

Written as DNA, the CDR3 is TGTGCCAGCAGCTTCGACAGGGGTGGCGGTCAGCCCCAGCATTTT. Protein sequence: CASSFDRGGGQPQHF. The chain couples TRBV7-8 to TRBJ1-5; the match to TRBD1 covers 8 bases. CDR1 is SGHVS, CDR2 FQNEAQ, per germline. The length of the CDR3 is 15 residues. After removal of 3 bases from V and 6 bases from J, the junction contained 7 bases not matched to a gene.

The CDR3 region has the DNA TGCGCCAGCAGCATGGGACTAGCGGGAGGGACGGAGACCCAGTACTTC. Translation: CASSMGLAGGTETQYF. The V call is TRBV5-1, the J call TRBJ2-5; 16 positions match TRBD2. This CDR3 comprises 16 residues. J was trimmed by 5 bases and V by 4 bases; bases with no gene match: 5. Per the germline V gene, CDR1 is SGHRS and CDR2 is YFSETQ.